Following are 25 T cell receptor beta chains from one sample sequenced in a study of blood T cell repertoires in COVID-19 (dated by TCRdb to about 2020). Libraries were built with the immunoSEQ multiplex PCR assay. The source is immuneACCESS, and TCRdb retained only in-frame sequences with V and J called. Part of the clones is not carried over; for the studies checked, unresolved V genes explain less than half of this, and the remainder is unexplained. The table for this sample lists about 280,000 clones; 80% to 90% of them were counted only once. About an eighth of the sample comes from the top ten. Sequenced material: peripheral blood. The receptors stem from a woman in her 70s with COVID-19, enrolled during active disease.

CDR3 DNA sequence: TGTGCCAGCTCACCGGCCGGGACGTCAGGGGTCGGCTACACCTTC. This translates into CASSPAGTSGVGYTF. J is TRBJ1-2 and V is TRBV18, with a tentative D call TRBD1 (6 bases). V was shortened by 3 bases and J by 8 bases, with 19 bases between the two germline ends. This CDR3 contains 15 residues. Germline lookup yields CDR1 KGHSH and CDR2 LQKENI.

The chain combines TRBV2 with TRBJ1-5; no definite D call. The CDR3 runs 13 residues. V gave up 5 bases and J gave up 0 bases, with 5 bases separating them. Germline V CDR1 and CDR2: SNHLY, FYNNEI. The CDR3 nucleotides read TGTGCCAGCAGTTTCCGTAGCAATCAGCCCCAGCATTTT. Its translation is CASSFRSNQPQHF.

The chain couples TRBV11-2 to TRBJ1-6, with D perhaps TRBD1 (6 bases). This CDR3 has 16 amino acids. V lost 1 base and J lost 6, with 13 bases in between. The germline gives CDR1 SGHAT, CDR2 FQNNGV. The CDR3 protein is CASSLVFRGSNSPLHF. As DNA, the CDR3 is TGTGCCAGCAGCTTAGTTTTCAGGGGTAGTAATTCACCCCTCCACTTT.

This clone was detected only once. The chain has TRBV6-1 and TRBJ2-3; TRBD2 aligns across 11 bases. The V segment lost 3 bases and the J segment 4 bases; nucleotides outside the gene matches: 6. CDR3 length: 16 amino acids. Germline-derived CDR1 and CDR2 are MNHNS and SASEGT. CDR3 DNA sequence: TGTGCCAGCAGTGATTTAGCGGGGGGGCTGGCAGATACGCAGTATTTT. Amino acids: CASSDLAGGLADTQYF.

V usage is TRBV6-1 and J usage is TRBJ2-3, with D maybe TRBD1 (6 bases). The germline V and J ends were trimmed by 3 bases and 2 bases, with 9 bases remaining between them. Germline loops: CDR1 MNHNS, CDR2 SASEGT. CDR3 length equals 14 residues. The CDR3 sequence is CASSDPGVTDTQYF. The CDR3 DNA reads as TGTGCCAGCAGTGATCCAGGGGTCACAGATACGCAGTATTTT.

The chain's CDR3 is CATSDLRGPGELFF. The CDR3 nucleotides read TGTGCCACCAGTGATTTAAGGGGGCCCGGGGAGCTGTTTTTT. The rearrangement joins TRBV24-1 to TRBJ2-2, with TRBD1 matching over 7 bases. From germline, CDR1 is KGHDR and CDR2 SFDVKD. The CDR3 length is 14 residues. The V and J ends lost 1 base and 6 bases, in that order; junction bases with no gene match: 1.

The count of this clone is one. DNA for the CDR3: TGTGCTAGCAAGGACAGGGGCGACACAGATACGCAGTATTTT. Encoded protein: CASKDRGDTDTQYF. The V and J genes are TRBV12-5 and TRBJ2-3; 9 bases line up with TRBD1. The CDR3 totals 14 residues. Looked up from germline, CDR1 is LGHNT and CDR2 is FRNRAP. The V and J ends lost 9 bases and 2 bases, in that order; junction bases with no gene match: 6.

V gene TRBV19 combines with J gene TRBJ2-3, with TRBD1 identical over 10 bases. After removal of 10 bases from V and 1 base from J, the junction contained 8 bases not matched to a gene. Germline CDR1 is LNHDA and CDR2 is SQIVND (reference sequence). The CDR3 runs to 15 residues. The CDR3 spells CATGTGVGRTDTQYF. CDR3 nucleotide sequence: TGTGCCACAGGGACAGGGGTTGGCCGCACAGATACGCAGTATTTT.

This clone occurred a few times. The chain is built from TRBV3-1 (or the pseudogene TRBV3-2) and TRBJ2-7, with D uncertain. From germline, CDR1 is LGHDT and CDR2 YNNKEL (reference sequence). The CDR3 has 14 residues. Trimming pared 4 bases from V and 0 bases from J, leaving 10 bases between. CDR3 residues: CASSLSTLSYEQYF. In DNA form, the CDR3 reads TGTGCCAGCAGCCTATCGACTCTCTCCTACGAGCAGTACTTC.

The CDR3 loop reads CAISVQGGNTEAFF. DNA for the CDR3: TGTGCCATCAGTGTCCAGGGGGGAAACACTGAAGCTTTCTTT. The rearrangement links TRBV10-3 to TRBJ1-1; 7 bases agree with TRBD1. V lost 4 bases, J lost 2 bases, and 4 bases stayed unmatched. This CDR3 spans 14 amino acids. Germline V gene sequence: CDR1 ENHRY, CDR2 SYGVKD.

The V and J genes are TRBV2 and TRBJ2-2; 7 bases match TRBD2. V shed 8 bases and J 1 base; nucleotides not matched to a gene: 1. The CDR3 totals 13 residues. Germline-derived CDR1 and CDR2 are SNHLY and FYNNEI. The CDR3 DNA follows: TGTGCCAGCTCTAGCGGGAACACCGGGGAGCTGTTTTTT. Translation: CASSSGNTGELFF.

Only one count was recorded for this clone. The J gene is TRBJ2-7, the V gene TRBV6-5; a weak D match, TRBD1 (6 bases). V was shortened by 6 bases and J by 3 bases, with 12 bases between the two germline ends. Germline CDR1 and CDR2: MNHEY and SVGAGI. This CDR3 is 13 amino acids long. CDR3 loop: CASRQGLLYEQYF. The CDR3 DNA is TGTGCCAGCAGACAGGGCTTACTCTACGAGCAGTACTTC.

The gene calls are TRBV6-2 or TRBV6-3 and TRBJ2-7, with D maybe TRBD2 (6 bases). V was shortened by 6 bases and J by 3 bases, with 9 bases between the two germline ends. In germline, CDR1 is MNHEY, CDR2 SVGEGT. This CDR3 is 12 amino acids long. Written as DNA, the CDR3 is TGTGCCAGCAGCCGACTAGACTACGAGCAGTACTTC. As protein: CASSRLDYEQYF.

The gene calls are TRBV7-3 and TRBJ2-7; 7 bases agree with TRBD2. The V and J ends lost 5 bases and 3 bases, in that order; junction bases with no gene match: 10. Germline V gene sequence: CDR1 SGHTA, CDR2 FQGTGA. CDR3 length equals 15 residues. The CDR3: CASSTPSGPFYEQYF. CDR3 sequence (DNA): TGTGCCAGCAGCACCCCTAGCGGCCCTTTCTACGAGCAGTACTTC.

Remarks on this clone: Other DNA sequences in the sample encode the same CDR3. The chain combines TRBV9 with TRBJ1-5; possibly TRBD1 for D (5 bases). The CDR3 runs 14 residues. Germline CDR1 and CDR2: SGDLS and YYNGEE. Between the trimmed V and J ends, which lost 0 bases and 7 bases, there was a span of 11 bases. The CDR3 region has the DNA TGTGCCAGCAGCGTAGATGCCGGGGGACAGCCCCAGCATTTT. The encoded protein is CASSVDAGGQPQHF.

V gene TRBV5-8 combines with J gene TRBJ2-7, with TRBD2 identical over 8 bases. The trim removed 5 bases at V and 6 bases at J, leaving 16 bases unmatched. The CDR3 has 16 residues. CDR1 SGHTS and CDR2 YDEGEE come from the germline V gene. CDR3 sequence: CASSSRDRGGLAEQYF. The CDR3 nucleotides read TGTGCCAGCAGTTCGCGTGATCGGGGGGGTCTCGCCGAGCAGTACTTC.

V usage is TRBV9 and J usage is TRBJ1-1, with D unresolved. V dropped 2 bases and J dropped 8 bases, with 13 bases sitting between them. The V gene's germline CDR1 is SGDLS and CDR2 YYNGEE. The CDR3 sequence is 13 residues long. CDR3 residues: CASSVIQSGEAFF. CDR3 in DNA: TGTGCCAGCAGCGTCATCCAGTCAGGAGAAGCTTTCTTT.

The chain is built from TRBV5-4 and TRBJ1-1, with TRBD1 identical over 7 bases. This CDR3 has 13 residues. The trim removed 4 bases at V and 3 bases at J, leaving 3 bases unmatched. Germline loops: CDR1 SGHNT, CDR2 YYREEE (reference sequence). The DNA for the CDR3 is TGTGCCAGCAGCGTCGACAGGGACACTGAAGCTTTCTTT. Translation: CASSVDRDTEAFF.

This chain connects TRBV28 to TRBJ1-2, with 8 positions matching TRBD1. Germline lookup yields CDR1 MDHEN and CDR2 SYDVKM. This CDR3 region has 13 residues. After removal of 7 bases from V and 1 base from J, the junction contained 2 bases not matched to a gene. The CDR3 DNA sequence: TGTGCCAGCAATGACAGGGGTAACTATGGCTACACCTTC. It encodes CASNDRGNYGYTF.

This rearrangement joins TRBV19 to TRBJ2-1; 8 bases agree with TRBD2. This CDR3 region has 14 residues. CDR1 and CDR2 from the germline V gene are LNHDA and SQIVND (reference sequence). With 7 bases clipped from V and 2 bases from J, the junction kept 4 bases outside the gene matches. The CDR3: CASKGAGAYNEQFF. DNA for the CDR3: TGTGCCAGTAAAGGAGCGGGGGCCTACAATGAGCAGTTCTTC.

The chain links TRBV7-2 to TRBJ2-7; 9 bases line up with TRBD1. V gave up 4 bases and J gave up 3 bases; unmatched junction bases: 1. The CDR3 spans 13 residues. Per germline, CDR1 SGHTA and CDR2 FQGNSA. CDR3 region: CASSSDRGYEQYF. The CDR3 bases are TGTGCCAGCAGCTCGGACAGGGGCTACGAGCAGTACTTC.

The chain uses TRBV19 and TRBJ1-5; no definite D call. The V gene's germline CDR1 is LNHDA and CDR2 SQIVND (reference sequence). Between the trimmed V and J ends, which lost 6 bases and 0 bases, there was a span of 9 bases. The CDR3 is 14 residues long. CDR3 sequence reads: CASRETNSNQPQHF. Written as DNA, the CDR3 is TGTGCCAGTAGGGAGACGAATAGCAATCAGCCCCAGCATTTT.

The chain links TRBV6-6 to TRBJ1-5, with unresolved D. Germline values: CDR1 MNHNY, CDR2 SVGAGI (reference sequence). This CDR3 has 13 amino acids. Trimming took 7 bases from V and 7 from J, leaving 14 bases between them. This CDR3 is CASTLTRNQPQHF. The DNA for the CDR3 is TGTGCCAGCACCTTAACACGAAACCAGCCCCAGCATTTT.

This clone was seen more than once but under ten times. The gene calls are TRBV11-2 and TRBJ2-3, with D uncertain. V was cut by 5 bases and J by 6 bases, with 12 bases left in between. Germline CDR1 SGHAT, CDR2 FQNNGV. CDR3 length: 13 amino acids. CDR3 nucleotide sequence: TGTGCCAGCAGCCCTAACGACGGGGATACGCAGTATTTT. It specifies CASSPNDGDTQYF.

This clone showed up just once. V and J are TRBV12-3 or TRBV12-4 and TRBJ2-4, with TRBD2 matching 7 bases. V dropped 3 bases and J dropped 9; count of bases not matched to a gene: 5. The CDR3 covers 13 residues. The CDR3 sequence is CASSFGGEGIQYF. DNA for the CDR3: TGTGCCAGCAGTTTCGGCGGGGAGGGCATTCAGTACTTC.